This T cell receptor beta chain emerged from a study of chronic HIV infection and antiretroviral therapy. The germline gives CDR1 SGHRS, CDR2 YFSETQ. Trimming cost V 0 bases and J 0 bases; bases outside gene matches: 8. The CDR3 is 18 residues long. In TCRdb, the 5' RACE reads were re-called with MiXCR into one record per CDR3 protein. The table has 30,000 or so distinct CDR3 sequences, around 9% seen once. The chain employs TRBV5-1 and TRBJ1-1, with TRBD1 matching 10 bases. Sequencing input: peripheral blood. The TCR was taken from an adult who had HIV and had not received antiretroviral therapy, or was an uninfected healthy control (not recorded which). For the CDR3, the DNA is TGCGCCAGCAGCTTGGCGGGGACAGGGGCCCTCATGAACACTGAAGCTTTCTTT. Amino acid sequence: CASSLAGTGALMNTEAFF.